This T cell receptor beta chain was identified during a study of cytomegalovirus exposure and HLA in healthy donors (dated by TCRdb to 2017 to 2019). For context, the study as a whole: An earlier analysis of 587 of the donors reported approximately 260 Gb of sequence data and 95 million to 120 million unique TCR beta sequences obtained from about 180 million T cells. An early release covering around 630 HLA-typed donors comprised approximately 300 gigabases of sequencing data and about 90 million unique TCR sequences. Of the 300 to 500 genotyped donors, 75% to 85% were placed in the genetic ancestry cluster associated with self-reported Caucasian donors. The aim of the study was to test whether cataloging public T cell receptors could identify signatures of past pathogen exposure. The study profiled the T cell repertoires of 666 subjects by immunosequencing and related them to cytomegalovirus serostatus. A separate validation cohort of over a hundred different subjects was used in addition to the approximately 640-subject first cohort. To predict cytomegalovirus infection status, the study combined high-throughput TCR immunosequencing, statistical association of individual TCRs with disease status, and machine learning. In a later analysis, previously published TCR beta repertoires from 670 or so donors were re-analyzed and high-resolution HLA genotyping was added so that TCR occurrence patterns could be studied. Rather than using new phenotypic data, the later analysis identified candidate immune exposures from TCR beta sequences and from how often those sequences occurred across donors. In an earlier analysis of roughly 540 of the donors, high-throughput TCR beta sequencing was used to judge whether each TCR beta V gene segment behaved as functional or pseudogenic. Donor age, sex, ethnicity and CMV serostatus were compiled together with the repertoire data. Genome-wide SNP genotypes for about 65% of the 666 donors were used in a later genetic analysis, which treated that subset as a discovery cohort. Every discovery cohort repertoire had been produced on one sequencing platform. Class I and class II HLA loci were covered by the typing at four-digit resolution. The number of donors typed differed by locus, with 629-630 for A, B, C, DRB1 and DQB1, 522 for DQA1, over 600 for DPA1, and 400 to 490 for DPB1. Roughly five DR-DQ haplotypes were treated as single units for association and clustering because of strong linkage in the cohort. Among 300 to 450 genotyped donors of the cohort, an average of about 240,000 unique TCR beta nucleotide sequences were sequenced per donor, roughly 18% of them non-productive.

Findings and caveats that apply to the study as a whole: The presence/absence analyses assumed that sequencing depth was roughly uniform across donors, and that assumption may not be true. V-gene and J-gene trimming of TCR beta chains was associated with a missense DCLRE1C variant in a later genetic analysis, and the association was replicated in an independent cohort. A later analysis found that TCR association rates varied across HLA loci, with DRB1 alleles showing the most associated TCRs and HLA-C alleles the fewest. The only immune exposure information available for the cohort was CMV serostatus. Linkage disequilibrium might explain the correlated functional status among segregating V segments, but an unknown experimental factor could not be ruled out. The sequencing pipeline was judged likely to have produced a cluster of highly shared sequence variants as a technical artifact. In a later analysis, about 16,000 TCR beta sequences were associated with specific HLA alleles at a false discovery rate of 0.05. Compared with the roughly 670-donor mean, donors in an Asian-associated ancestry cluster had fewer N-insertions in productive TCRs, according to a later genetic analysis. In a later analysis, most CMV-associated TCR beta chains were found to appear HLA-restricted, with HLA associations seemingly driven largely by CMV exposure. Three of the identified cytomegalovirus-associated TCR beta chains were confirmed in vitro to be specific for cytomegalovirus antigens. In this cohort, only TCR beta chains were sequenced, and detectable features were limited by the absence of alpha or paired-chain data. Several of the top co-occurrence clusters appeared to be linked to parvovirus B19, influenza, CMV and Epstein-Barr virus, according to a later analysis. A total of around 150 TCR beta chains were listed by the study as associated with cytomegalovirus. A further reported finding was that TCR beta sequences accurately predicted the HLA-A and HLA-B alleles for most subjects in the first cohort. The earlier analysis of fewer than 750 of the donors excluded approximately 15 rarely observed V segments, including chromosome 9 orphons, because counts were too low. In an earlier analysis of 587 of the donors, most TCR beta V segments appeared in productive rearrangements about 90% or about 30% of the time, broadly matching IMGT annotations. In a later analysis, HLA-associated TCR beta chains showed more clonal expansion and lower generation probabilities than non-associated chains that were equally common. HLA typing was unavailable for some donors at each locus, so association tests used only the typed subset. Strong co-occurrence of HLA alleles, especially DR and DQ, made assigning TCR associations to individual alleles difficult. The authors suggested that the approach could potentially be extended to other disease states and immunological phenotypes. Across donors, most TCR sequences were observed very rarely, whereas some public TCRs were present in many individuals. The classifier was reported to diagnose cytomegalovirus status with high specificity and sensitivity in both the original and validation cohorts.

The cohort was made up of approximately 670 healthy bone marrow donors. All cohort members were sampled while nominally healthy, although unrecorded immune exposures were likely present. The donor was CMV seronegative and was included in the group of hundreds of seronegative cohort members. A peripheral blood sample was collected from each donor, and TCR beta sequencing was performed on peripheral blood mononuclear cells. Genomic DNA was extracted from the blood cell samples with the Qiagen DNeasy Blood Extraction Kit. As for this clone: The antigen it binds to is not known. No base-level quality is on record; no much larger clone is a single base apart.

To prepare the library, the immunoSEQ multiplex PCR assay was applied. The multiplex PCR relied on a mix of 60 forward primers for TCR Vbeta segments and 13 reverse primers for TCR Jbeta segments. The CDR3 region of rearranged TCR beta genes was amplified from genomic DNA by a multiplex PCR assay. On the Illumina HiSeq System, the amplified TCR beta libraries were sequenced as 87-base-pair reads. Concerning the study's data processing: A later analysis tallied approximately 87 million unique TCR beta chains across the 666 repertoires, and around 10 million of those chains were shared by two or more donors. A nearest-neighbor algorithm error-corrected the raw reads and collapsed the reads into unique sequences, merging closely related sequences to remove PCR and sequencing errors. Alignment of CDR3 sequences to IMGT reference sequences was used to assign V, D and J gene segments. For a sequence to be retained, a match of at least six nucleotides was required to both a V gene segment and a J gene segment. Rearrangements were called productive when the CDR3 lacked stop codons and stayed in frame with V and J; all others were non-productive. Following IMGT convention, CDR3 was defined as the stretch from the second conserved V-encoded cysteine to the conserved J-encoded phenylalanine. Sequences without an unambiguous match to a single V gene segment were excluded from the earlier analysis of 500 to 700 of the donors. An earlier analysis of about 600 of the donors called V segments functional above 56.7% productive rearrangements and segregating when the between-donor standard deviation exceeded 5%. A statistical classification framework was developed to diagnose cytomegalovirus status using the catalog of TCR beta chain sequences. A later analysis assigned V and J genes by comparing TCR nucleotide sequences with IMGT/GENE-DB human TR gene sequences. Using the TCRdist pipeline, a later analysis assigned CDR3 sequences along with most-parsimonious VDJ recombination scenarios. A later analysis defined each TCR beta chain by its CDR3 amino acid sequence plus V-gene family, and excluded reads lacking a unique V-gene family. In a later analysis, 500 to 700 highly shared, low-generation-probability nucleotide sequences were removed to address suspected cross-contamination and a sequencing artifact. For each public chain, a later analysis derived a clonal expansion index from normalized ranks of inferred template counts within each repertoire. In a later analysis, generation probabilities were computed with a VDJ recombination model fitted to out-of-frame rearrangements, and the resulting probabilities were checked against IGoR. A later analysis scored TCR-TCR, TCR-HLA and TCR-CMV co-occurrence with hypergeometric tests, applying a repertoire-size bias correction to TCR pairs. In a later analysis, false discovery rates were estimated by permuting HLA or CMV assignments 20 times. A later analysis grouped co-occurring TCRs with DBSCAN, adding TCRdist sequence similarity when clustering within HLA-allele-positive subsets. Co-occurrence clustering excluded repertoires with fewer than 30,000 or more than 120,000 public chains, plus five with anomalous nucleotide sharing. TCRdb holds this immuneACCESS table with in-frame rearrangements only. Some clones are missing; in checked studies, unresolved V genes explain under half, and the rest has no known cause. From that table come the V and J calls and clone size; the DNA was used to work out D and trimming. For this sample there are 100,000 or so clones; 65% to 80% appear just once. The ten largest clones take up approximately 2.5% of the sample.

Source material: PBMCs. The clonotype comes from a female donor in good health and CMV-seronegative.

The CDR3 in this case is CASSPSLSYYGYTF. In nucleotide form, the sequence is TGTGCCAGCAGCCCATCCTTGAGTTACTATGGCTACACCTTC. The chain couples TRBV9 to TRBJ1-2; no confident D gene assignment can be made. The CDR3 has 14 amino acids, counting the end cysteine and phenylalanine. The retained sequence is limited to the CDR3, 42 bases, with the frame set at the first base. V gives up 4 bases and J gives up 3 bases, and the segment between their germline ends measures 13 bases. CDR1 SGDLS and CDR2 YYNGEE are derived from the germline V gene.